This T cell receptor (beta chain) was sequenced in a study of blood T cell repertoires in COVID-19. Trimming removed 3 bases at V and 7 bases at J, with 12 bases between. Germline V gives CDR1 SGHVS, CDR2 FQNEAQ. The CDR3 length is 13 residues. Here immunoSEQ multiplex PCR was the method, and the copy in TCRdb shows in-frame clones only, minus some. The repertoire holds approximately 25,000 clones, with 84% as singletons. Sample: peripheral blood. This clonotype originated in a woman of 80 years or more with acute or convalescent COVID-19. This chain uses TRBV7-8 with TRBJ1-2; D is undetermined. The CDR3 region is CASSFPGSPGYTF. CDR3 bases: TGTGCCAGCAGCTTCCCCGGGTCCCCTGGCTACACCTTC.